A single sample is the source of the 29 T cell receptor beta chains below, sequenced in a study of cytomegalovirus exposure and HLA in healthy donors (TCRdb year 2017). The library was produced with the immunoSEQ multiplex PCR assay. For the multiplex PCR, a mixture combining 60 forward primers for TCR Vbeta segments and 13 reverse primers for TCR Jbeta segments was used. TCRdb re-hosts the immuneACCESS table, in-frame sequences only. Its copies lack some clones; in the studies checked, an unresolved V gene accounts for under half of them, and the cause for the rest is not known. The sample data list roughly 120,000 clones, and about 75% of these were observed just once. The ten largest make up just under 3% of the sample. The sequenced sample was PBMCs. The receptors here all came from a woman in her thirties or forties in good health and CMV-seropositive.

CDR3 nucleotide sequence: TGTGCCAGCAGCCTAGGGGGTCAACCTAACTATGGCTACACCTTC. Its protein is CASSLGGQPNYGYTF. The chain carries TRBV2 and TRBJ1-2, with D possibly matching TRBD1 (6 bases). The CDR3 spans 15 residues. Trimming pared 6 bases from V and 0 bases from J, leaving 14 bases between. Germline V gene sequence: CDR1 SNHLY, CDR2 FYNNEI. The variable domain in full, completed from reference TRBV2 and TRBJ1-2, reads EPEVTQTPSHQVTQMGQEVILRCVPISNHLYFYWYRQILGQKVEFLVSFYNNEISEKSEIFDDQFSVERPDGSNFTLKIRSTKLEDSAMYFCASSLGGQPNYGYTFGSGTRLTVV.

The genes are TRBV5-1 and TRBJ2-7; 10 positions match TRBD2. CDR3 length: 18 residues. Per germline, CDR1 SGHRS and CDR2 YFSETQ. The V gene end was trimmed by 0 bases and the J gene end by 0 bases; junction bases not matched to a gene: 9. The CDR3 region is CASSLAASGGASSYEQYF. The CDR3 nucleotides read TGCGCCAGCAGCTTGGCAGCTAGCGGGGGAGCGAGCTCCTACGAGCAGTACTTC.

The chain recombines TRBV7-3 with TRBJ2-7; D remains unclear. The V end lost 2 bases, the J end lost 2 bases, and 13 bases lay between the germline ends. Per germline, CDR1 SGHTA and CDR2 FQGTGA. This CDR3 spans 15 amino acids. CDR3 sequence reads: CASSLEQSSAYEQYF. CDR3 DNA: TGTGCCAGCAGCTTAGAACAATCGAGCGCCTACGAGCAGTACTTC.

The V and J genes are TRBV6-5 and TRBJ1-3; unclear D gene. This CDR3 spans 16 amino acids. Trimming took 4 bases from V and 1 from J, leaving 14 bases between them. CDR1 MNHEY and CDR2 SVGAGI come from the germline V gene. The CDR3: CASSLTEPGSGNTIYF. CDR3 bases: TGTGCCAGCAGTTTAACAGAGCCCGGTTCTGGAAACACCATATATTTT.

The chain combines TRBV7-2 with TRBJ1-3; the D gene is possibly TRBD1 (5 bases). Deletions cut 3 bases from V and 1 base from J, with 13 bases between. Germline V CDR1 and CDR2: SGHTA, FQGNSA. CDR3 size: 16 residues. The DNA of the CDR3 is TGTGCCAGCAGCTTGAAACAGGCAATTTCTGGAAACACCATATATTTT. It specifies CASSLKQAISGNTIYF.

This clone was observed a handful of times. V usage is TRBV4-2 and J usage is TRBJ2-5; 8 nucleotides align to TRBD2. Per germline, CDR1 LGHNA and CDR2 YNFKEQ. Unmatched junction bases numbered 7, after V lost 0 bases and J lost 1 base. This CDR3 is 17 amino acids long. The CDR3 sequence is CASSQDGHSGVQETQYF. In DNA, the CDR3 is TGTGCCAGCAGCCAAGATGGGCATAGCGGGGTCCAAGAGACCCAGTACTTC.

V is TRBV5-6 and J is TRBJ2-5, with 7 bases fitting TRBD1. The CDR3 extends over 15 amino acids. The trim removed 0 bases at V and 2 bases at J, leaving 4 bases unmatched. CDR1 and CDR2 (germline): SGHDT, YYEEEE. The CDR3 here is CASSLGGRGQETQYF. CDR3 nucleotides: TGTGCCAGCAGCTTGGGGGGCAGGGGGCAAGAGACCCAGTACTTC.

This rearrangement joins TRBV28 to TRBJ2-2, with 8 bases lining up with TRBD2. The CDR3 extends over 15 amino acids. Germline lookup yields CDR1 MDHEN and CDR2 SYDVKM. Trimming removed 3 bases from V and 4 bases from J; junction bases left unmatched: 4. The CDR3 coding sequence is TGTGCCAGCAGTTTTTCTAGCGGGTTCACCGGGGAGCTGTTTTTT. Its translation: CASSFSSGFTGELFF.

The J gene is TRBJ1-1, the V gene TRBV6-6; perhaps TRBD1 as D (6 bases). Trimming took 6 bases from V and 6 from J, leaving 14 bases between them. Germline-derived CDR1 and CDR2 are MNHNY and SVGAGI (reference sequence). The CDR3 has 13 amino acids. CDR3 nucleotide sequence: TGTGCCAGCAGAGGGCAGGGGTTCTCTGAAGCTTTCTTT. Translating it yields CASRGQGFSEAFF.

This chain joins TRBV15 and TRBJ2-5; tentative D call: TRBD2 (5 bases). V lost 4 bases, J lost 5 bases, and 8 bases lay in between. The CDR3 consists of 12 residues. Germline lookup yields CDR1 LNHNV and CDR2 YYDKDF (reference sequence). CDR3 region: CATSMRGETQYF. The CDR3, as DNA: TGTGCCACCAGCATGCGCGGGGAGACCCAGTACTTC.

V and J are TRBV5-5 and TRBJ1-4, with a weak D call TRBD1 (5 bases). V was clipped by 0 bases and J by 10 bases, with 13 bases between them. The CDR3 loop spans 14 amino acids. CDR1 and CDR2 from the germline V gene are SGHKS and YYEKEE (reference sequence). CDR3 in DNA: TGTGCCAGCAGCTTGGGGGCAGGGCCTGGAAAACTGTTTTTT. Its protein is CASSLGAGPGKLFF.

The rearrangement joins TRBV7-2 to TRBJ2-2; D is perhaps TRBD2 (5 bases). Deletions cut 0 bases from V and 4 bases from J, with 12 bases between. CDR3 length equals 16 residues. From germline, CDR1 is SGHTA and CDR2 FQGNSA. In DNA form, the CDR3 reads TGTGCCAGCAGCTTAGCGCAGGTCCGGGGCACCGGGGAGCTGTTTTTT. This sequence encodes CASSLAQVRGTGELFF.

The genes are TRBV4-1 and TRBJ1-5, with 9 bases lining up with TRBD1. V shed 4 bases and J 4 bases; nucleotides not matched to a gene: 8. Germline V gene data show CDR1 as MGHRA and CDR2 as YSYEKL. The CDR3 is 16 amino acids. CDR3 sequence reads: CASSPGQGMENQPQHF. CDR3 nucleotides: TGCGCCAGCAGCCCCGGACAGGGGATGGAGAATCAGCCCCAGCATTTT.

A few counts support this clone. V is TRBV2 and J is TRBJ2-7; a possible D gene is TRBD2 (6 bases). V dropped 7 bases and J dropped 2 bases, with 12 bases sitting between them. Germline loops: CDR1 SNHLY, CDR2 FYNNEI. The CDR3 has 13 residues. The CDR3 region has the DNA TGTGCCAGCACGGAGGGCAGGGCCTACGAGCAGTACTTC. Its protein product is CASTEGRAYEQYF.

Note on this clone: Other nucleotide sequences from this sample produce the same CDR3. The rearrangement uses TRBV11-3 and TRBJ2-1, with unresolved D. Germline V gene sequence: CDR1 SGHNT, CDR2 YENEEA. The CDR3 covers 13 residues. With 4 bases removed from V and 1 base from J, the gap between germline ends came to 5 bases. The CDR3 region has the DNA TGTGCCAGCAGCTCCCCGTCCTACAATGAGCAGTTCTTC. The encoded protein is CASSSPSYNEQFF.

The gene calls are TRBV5-5 and TRBJ2-5, with D tentatively TRBD1 (6 bases). CDR3 length equals 15 residues. The V gene lost 4 bases and the J gene lost 0 bases, with 13 bases spanning the gap. Germline lookup yields CDR1 SGHKS and CDR2 YYEKEE (reference sequence). The CDR3 region is CASSPQGGNQETQYF. In DNA form, the CDR3 reads TGTGCCAGCAGCCCCCAAGGGGGTAACCAAGAGACCCAGTACTTC.

The V and J genes are TRBV15 and TRBJ2-7; 11 positions agree with TRBD2. This CDR3 has 16 amino acids. The V gene's germline CDR1 is LNHNV and CDR2 YYDKDF (reference sequence). J was trimmed by 0 bases and V by 3 bases; bases with no gene match: 4. CDR3: CATSSRTSGPSYEQYF. The CDR3 DNA reads as TGTGCCACCAGCAGCAGGACTAGCGGGCCCTCCTACGAGCAGTACTTC.

The chain joins TRBV6-6 to TRBJ2-1; weak D call: TRBD1 (6 bases). Germline V lookup: CDR1 MNHNY, CDR2 SVGAGI (reference sequence). V was trimmed by 0 bases and J by 5 bases, leaving 11 bases between them. CDR3 length: 15 amino acids. The CDR3: CASSYSNRANNEQFF. In DNA form, the CDR3 reads TGTGCCAGCAGTTACTCGAACAGGGCCAACAATGAGCAGTTCTTC.

V gene TRBV28 combines with J gene TRBJ1-2; maybe TRBD1 (6 bases). V was clipped by 5 bases and J by 0 bases, with 13 bases between them. This CDR3 comprises 15 residues. From germline, CDR1 is MDHEN and CDR2 SYDVKM. Written as DNA, the CDR3 is TGTGCCAGCAGTCCGAACAGGGAAGCTAACTATGGCTACACCTTC. Translation: CASSPNREANYGYTF.

J is TRBJ1-2 and V is TRBV2, with D tentatively TRBD1 (5 bases). Germline CDR1 and CDR2: SNHLY and FYNNEI. V shed 0 bases and J shed 4 bases, with 9 bases lying between them. The CDR3 loop spans 14 amino acids. CDR3 region: CASSEARVGYGYTF. In DNA, the CDR3 is TGTGCCAGCAGTGAAGCCAGGGTTGGCTATGGCTACACCTTC.

This chain uses TRBV27 with TRBJ2-3; TRBD2 matches at 7 bases. CDR1 MNHEY and CDR2 SMNVEV come from the germline V gene (reference sequence). The CDR3 loop spans 17 amino acids. The V segment lost 6 bases and the J segment 1 base; nucleotides outside the gene matches: 13. The CDR3, as DNA: TGTGCCAGCAGCCCACTTCAGCGGGATGGGGGCACAGATACGCAGTATTTT. It translates to CASSPLQRDGGTDTQYF.

The chain carries TRBV11-2 and TRBJ1-5; D not certain. Looked up from germline, CDR1 is SGHAT and CDR2 is FQNNGV. V shed 4 bases and J shed 7 bases, with 11 bases lying between them. The CDR3 totals 13 residues. The CDR3 DNA reads as TGTGCCAGCAGCTCTACCGACTGGCAGCCCCAGCATTTT. Its translation: CASSSTDWQPQHF.

The chain has TRBV2 and TRBJ2-7; D may be TRBD1 (6 bases). V lost 4 bases and J 2 bases, leaving 12 bases between the germline ends. Germline V lookup: CDR1 SNHLY, CDR2 FYNNEI. The CDR3 is made up of 14 amino acids. The CDR3: CASSARTATYEQYF. In DNA, the CDR3 is TGTGCCAGCAGTGCACGGACAGCGACCTACGAGCAGTACTTC.

The chain combines TRBV6-4 with TRBJ2-5, with 8 bases that match TRBD2. The CDR3 is made up of 14 amino acids. CDR1 and CDR2 from the germline V gene are MRHNA and SNTAGT. Losses at the gene ends were 3 bases for V and 5 bases for J; bases not matched to a gene: 5. CDR3 DNA: TGTGCCAGCAGTGAAGGGACGGGAGGGGAGACCCAGTACTTC. It encodes CASSEGTGGETQYF.

A note on this clone: Additional DNA sequences in this sample encode the identical CDR3. This rearrangement joins TRBV9 to TRBJ2-3; TRBD2 matches at 7 bases. CDR3 length: 15 residues. V shed 0 bases, J shed 1 base, and the junction held 2 bases outside the gene matches. Looked up from germline, CDR1 is SGDLS and CDR2 is YYNGEE. The CDR3 loop reads CASSVGGGGTDTQYF. The CDR3 region has the DNA TGTGCCAGCAGCGTAGGCGGGGGAGGCACAGATACGCAGTATTTT.

Only a few counts were recorded for this clone. V and J are TRBV10-3 and TRBJ1-3, with 9 nucleotides matching TRBD1. The trim removed 2 bases at V and 5 bases at J, leaving 7 bases unmatched. The CDR3 extends over 16 amino acids. Germline CDR1 is ENHRY and CDR2 is SYGVKD. The CDR3 coding sequence is TGTGCCATCAGTGAGCAAGGGACAGGGAGCCGAAACACCATATATTTT. Protein product: CAISEQGTGSRNTIYF.

The CDR3 DNA follows: TGTGCCAGCAGCTCTCTCAGGCTCGAGCAGTACTTC. It specifies CASSSLRLEQYF. The chain is built from TRBV7-8 and TRBJ2-7; D gene unclear. This CDR3 comprises 12 residues. The germline V gene encodes CDR1 SGHVS and CDR2 FQNEAQ. The V end lost 4 bases, the J end lost 6 bases, and 10 bases lay between the germline ends.

The rearrangement links TRBV29-1 to TRBJ1-1; D is uncertain. V was trimmed by 7 bases and J by 7 bases, leaving 16 bases between them. This CDR3 comprises 12 residues. The germline V gene has CDR1 SQVTM and CDR2 ANQGSEA. CDR3 sequence (DNA): TGCAGCGCTGGACCGACCGGAGGTGAAGCTTTCTTT. It is translated as CSAGPTGGEAFF.

The rearrangement uses TRBV15 and TRBJ2-7; D is possibly TRBD1 (6 bases). Looked up from germline, CDR1 is LNHNV and CDR2 is YYDKDF (reference sequence). V dropped 3 bases and J dropped 4 bases, with 10 bases sitting between them. There are 13 residues in the CDR3. The CDR3 protein is CATSSPQGYEQYF. For the CDR3, the DNA is TGTGCCACCAGCAGCCCTCAGGGGTACGAGCAGTACTTC.